These 22 T cell receptor beta chains share one sample of origin, sequenced in a study of blood T cell repertoires in COVID-19. The table came from immunoSEQ multiplex PCR; TCRdb's copy has only in-frame clones and leaves some out. Here the sample spans tens of thousands of clones, roughly 90% being singletons. Material for sequencing was peripheral blood. The receptor set was obtained from a man aged 60 to 69 with acute or convalescent COVID-19.

V is TRBV6-5 and J is TRBJ1-1; 7 bases line up with TRBD1. Germline V gives CDR1 MNHEY, CDR2 SVGAGI. The J segment lost 1 base and the V segment lost 5 bases, leaving 7 bases of the junction unmatched. The CDR3 sequence is 15 residues long. The CDR3 nucleotides read TGTGCCAGCAGTACCCAGGGGGGCGCGAACACTGAAGCTTTCTTT. Translating it yields CASSTQGGANTEAFF.

Only one count was recorded for this clone. The chain carries TRBV6-5 and TRBJ1-3; 7 bases match TRBD1. J gave up 0 bases and V 7 bases, and 6 bases lay outside the gene matches. The CDR3 loop spans 15 amino acids. The germline CDR1 and CDR2 sequences are MNHEY and SVGAGI. In nucleotides, the CDR3 is TGTGCCAGCACGGGACAGATCCTCTCTGGAAACACCATATATTTT. The encoded protein is CASTGQILSGNTIYF.

The rearrangement joins TRBV18 to TRBJ1-5; D is perhaps TRBD1 (5 bases). V was pared by 3 bases and J by 5 bases, with 8 bases between. Germline V CDR1 and CDR2: KGHSH, LQKENI. The CDR3 consists of 13 residues. DNA for the CDR3: TGTGCCAGCTCACCCCAGGGTGATCAGCCCCAGCATTTT. It is translated as CASSPQGDQPQHF.

The V and J genes are TRBV6-1 and TRBJ1-5; no clear D gene. Germline V gene data show CDR1 as MNHNS and CDR2 as SASEGT. V lost 2 bases and J lost 5, with 13 bases in between. This CDR3 region has 15 residues. The CDR3 loop reads CASSEFLEGYQPQHF. DNA of the CDR3: TGTGCCAGCAGTGAATTCCTGGAGGGCTATCAGCCCCAGCATTTT.

J is TRBJ2-7 and V is TRBV6-2 or TRBV6-3; D may be TRBD1 (5 bases). V was cut by 2 bases and J by 3 bases, with 8 bases left in between. This CDR3 comprises 13 residues. Germline V CDR1 and CDR2: MNHEY, SVGEGT. DNA of the CDR3: TGTGCCAGCAGTTACGCTGACAGCTACGAGCAGTACTTC. Protein sequence: CASSYADSYEQYF.

This clone was counted a single time. The chain employs TRBV6-4 and TRBJ1-2, with 9 bases aligning to TRBD1. The CDR3 has 13 amino acids. V was clipped by 5 bases and J by 5 bases; unmatched bases: 3. Germline V gene sequence: CDR1 MRHNA, CDR2 SNTAGT. Here the CDR3 DNA reads TGTGCCAGCAGTCCCGACAGGGGGTATGGCTACACCTTC. Its translation: CASSPDRGYGYTF.

This clone has just one count. V is TRBV5-4 and J is TRBJ1-5; D possibly corresponds to TRBD1 (5 bases). V gave up 3 bases and J gave up 4 bases, with 14 bases separating them. Germline loops: CDR1 SGHNT, CDR2 YYREEE (reference sequence). The CDR3 sequence is 15 residues long. CDR3: CASSSPGLLNQPQHF. DNA of the CDR3: TGTGCCAGCAGCTCTCCGGGACTGCTTAATCAGCCCCAGCATTTT.

V usage is TRBV5-4 and J usage is TRBJ1-4; 7 nucleotides match TRBD1. This CDR3 contains 14 residues. V dropped 4 bases and J dropped 6; count of bases not matched to a gene: 6. Germline CDR1 reads SGHNT; CDR2 reads YYREEE (reference sequence). The CDR3 loop is CASSTGTVDEKLFF. The CDR3 DNA sequence: TGTGCCAGCAGCACCGGGACAGTTGATGAAAAACTGTTTTTT.

The chain couples TRBV10-3 to TRBJ2-6, with 7 bases aligning to TRBD1. CDR1 is ENHRY and CDR2 is SYGVKD in the germline V gene. V lost 10 bases, J lost 2 bases, and 2 bases stayed unmatched. The CDR3 is made up of 13 amino acids. CDR3 amino acids: CATGTAGANVLTF. The CDR3 coding sequence is TGTGCCACCGGGACAGCTGGGGCCAACGTCCTGACTTTC.

This chain joins TRBV2 and TRBJ1-2, with TRBD1 identical over 7 bases. Germline assignment: CDR1 SNHLY and CDR2 FYNNEI. This CDR3 contains 14 residues. Losses at the gene ends were 5 bases for V and 3 bases for J; bases not matched to a gene: 6. In nucleotides, the CDR3 is TGTGCCAGCAGTTACAGGGGCGCGGACTATGGCTACACCTTC. Residues: CASSYRGADYGYTF.

The chain employs TRBV7-9 and TRBJ2-1; D possibly corresponds to TRBD2 (5 bases). Trimming stripped 1 base from V and 4 bases from J, with 17 bases between. Germline V gives CDR1 SEHNR, CDR2 FQNEAQ (reference sequence). The CDR3 contains 17 residues. CDR3 residues: CASSLVEEAYPYNEQFF. The CDR3 nucleotides read TGTGCCAGCAGCTTAGTGGAGGAGGCGTACCCTTACAATGAGCAGTTCTTC.

The chain recombines TRBV11-2 with TRBJ2-3; 13 bases are shared with TRBD2. The CDR3 extends over 18 amino acids. Trimming removed 5 bases from V and 1 base from J; junction bases left unmatched: 9. Germline loops: CDR1 SGHAT, CDR2 FQNNGV. The CDR3 DNA reads as TGTGCCAGCAGCCTTAGGACTAGCGGGGGCCTTCGCACAGATACGCAGTATTTT. Its protein is CASSLRTSGGLRTDTQYF.

The gene calls are TRBV5-1 and TRBJ1-2, with D perhaps matching TRBD1 (6 bases). V gave up 4 bases and J gave up 4 bases, with 17 bases separating them. This CDR3 contains 15 residues. CDR1 and CDR2 (germline): SGHRS, YFSETQ. The CDR3 sequence is CASSAPGQTGYGYTF. CDR3 coding DNA: TGCGCCAGCAGCGCCCCTGGACAGACCGGCTATGGCTACACCTTC.

Concerning this clone itself: An end of the junction does not agree with germline; a read error may underlie this. J is TRBJ1-1 and V is TRBV6-6; 10 nucleotides agree with TRBD1. Per the germline V gene, CDR1 is MNHNY and CDR2 is SVGAGI (reference sequence). This CDR3 spans 12 amino acids. This CDR3 is CASSPDRGMASF. The CDR3 nucleotides read TGTGCCAGCAGCCCGGACAGGGGGATGGCTTCATTT.

CDR3 in amino acids: CASSPLGGQPQHF. The CDR3 region has the DNA TGTGCCAGCAGTCCCCTCGGGGGACAGCCCCAGCATTTT. This chain joins TRBV12-3 or TRBV12-4 and TRBJ1-5; D possibly corresponds to TRBD1 (5 bases). Trimming pared 5 bases from V and 7 bases from J, leaving 12 bases between. There are 13 residues in the CDR3.

The chain has TRBV24-1 and TRBJ1-4; D remains unclear. Trimming removed 4 bases at V and 7 bases at J, with 12 bases between. Germline CDR1 and CDR2: KGHDR and SFDVKD. The CDR3 runs 14 residues. CDR3 coding DNA: TGTGCCACCAGTGACCTCTCGTCGGGTGAAAAACTGTTTTTT. Amino acids: CATSDLSSGEKLFF.

The chain has TRBV4-2 and TRBJ2-1; 13 positions match TRBD2. V gave up 4 bases and J gave up 8 bases; unmatched junction bases: 5. CDR1 LGHNA and CDR2 YNFKEQ come from the germline V gene. The CDR3 runs to 15 residues. Here the CDR3 reads CASSRRLAGGDEQFF. CDR3 coding DNA: TGTGCCAGCAGCCGGAGACTAGCGGGGGGTGATGAGCAGTTCTTC.

The chain recombines TRBV10-3 with TRBJ2-3, with a weak D call TRBD1 (5 bases). Germline-derived CDR1 and CDR2 are ENHRY and SYGVKD. This CDR3 is built from 17 residues. V shed 11 bases and J shed 0 bases, with 24 bases lying between them. CDR3 residues: CAASESRTSTSTDTQYF. DNA for the CDR3: TGTGCCGCCTCGGAGAGTAGGACAAGTACTAGCACAGATACGCAGTATTTT.

V gene TRBV24-1 combines with J gene TRBJ1-5, with 7 bases that match TRBD1. CDR3 length: 16 amino acids. Trimming removed 4 bases from V and 3 bases from J; junction bases left unmatched: 8. Germline CDR1 is KGHDR and CDR2 is SFDVKD. Here the CDR3 DNA reads TGTGCCACCAGTGACCCTCGACAGGGTTCCAATCAGCCCCAGCATTTT. Translation: CATSDPRQGSNQPQHF.

The chain combines TRBV7-9 with TRBJ1-1, with 7 bases fitting TRBD1. J was trimmed by 5 bases and V by 1 base; bases with no gene match: 19. Germline CDR1 and CDR2: SEHNR and FQNEAQ (reference sequence). The CDR3 consists of 19 residues. The CDR3 bases are TGTGCCAGCAGCTTAGTGGGACCCCCGGACAGGCAGGCGTGGACTGAAGCTTTCTTT. Residues: CASSLVGPPDRQAWTEAFF.

V and J are TRBV30 and TRBJ1-1; D possibly corresponds to TRBD1 (5 bases). V was clipped by 0 bases and J by 5 bases, with 10 bases between them. CDR1 and CDR2 from the germline V gene are GTSNPN and SVGIG (reference sequence). The CDR3 sequence is 13 residues long. Here the CDR3 reads CAWSVSGGTEAFF. The CDR3 bases are TGTGCCTGGAGTGTCTCCGGGGGAACTGAAGCTTTCTTT.

The chain has TRBV19 and TRBJ2-7; D possibly corresponds to TRBD1 (6 bases). With 5 bases removed from V and 3 bases from J, the gap between germline ends came to 29 bases. The CDR3 has 19 residues. Germline-derived CDR1 and CDR2 are LNHDA and SQIVND (reference sequence). The CDR3 sequence is CASSVSGARIGFRGYEQYF. CDR3 nucleotide sequence: TGTGCCAGTAGTGTTTCAGGGGCGAGGATAGGTTTCCGAGGCTACGAGCAGTACTTC.